A few counts support the clone carrying this TCR beta chain. Its specificity is not known. These data come from a study of blood T cells in healthy people across ages. The study's findings and limits: Per-million-T-cell TCR beta diversity fell roughly linearly with age.

J gave up 4 bases and V 5 bases, and 14 bases lay outside the gene matches. Germline lookup yields CDR1 MNHEY and CDR2 SMNVEV (reference sequence). The CDR3 covers 17 residues. PCR was performed a second time for about 7 to 12 cycles using a sample-barcoded 5' primer and a J-beta primer mix. TCRdb re-analysed the 5' RACE reads in MiXCR, keeping a single row per CDR3 protein. The table records 700,000 or so distinct CDR3 sequences, over 40% of them present only once. Specimen: blood. The chain couples TRBV27 to TRBJ2-1; 7 positions match TRBD2. This clonotype was sampled from a man at least 80 years old in good health. This CDR3 reads CASSPRLGLAEYNEQFF. The CDR3 region has the DNA TGTGCCAGCAGTCCACGCCTGGGGCTAGCGGAGTACAATGAGCAGTTCTTC.